The rows below give T cell receptor beta chains drawn from one sample of a study of blood T cells in healthy people across ages. MiXCR, run by TCRdb on the 5' RACE reads, gives a single entry per CDR3 protein. The sample includes some 560,000 distinct CDR3 sequences, approximately 26% of them seen just once. These data were also reused for a study on T cells of mothers and their children.

The sample comprised blood. The receptors shown here come from a boy aged 2-15 years in good health. Each CDR3 is given with its conserved first and last residue. Each record gives: V gene, D gene, J gene, clone size, CDR3 length, CDR3 DNA, CDR3 protein. The D gene is left open where the match is weak. Only part of the rows carry a size: once, few, many, or a class if the clone is expanded.

TRBV4-1	.	TRBJ2-4	.	12	TGCGCCAGCAGCCAAATAGCGGACATTCAGTACTTC	CASSQIADIQYF
TRBV29-1	TRBD1	TRBJ1-2	.	15	TGCAGCGTTGCCGATGGCAGGGGGCGAGACTATGGCTACACCTTC	CSVADGRGRDYGYTF
TRBV15	TRBD2	TRBJ2-3	.	15	TGTGCCACCAGCAGAGAAGCGGGGGGCACAGATACGCAGTATTTT	CATSREAGGTDTQYF
TRBV3-1	.	TRBJ2-2	few	14	TGTGCCAGCAGTCCCGGGACGAACACCGGGGAGCTGTTTTTT	CASSPGTNTGELFF
TRBV5-1	.	TRBJ2-3	few	14	TGCGCCAGCTCGCCAAGAGGATCAGGGGATACGCAGTATTTT	CASSPRGSGDTQYF
TRBV20-1	.	TRBJ1-2	.	14	TGCAGTGCAGCAGCCGGGACAAGGCCCCTTGGCTACACCTTC	CSAAAGTRPLGYTF
TRBV9	TRBD2	TRBJ2-4	.	16	TGTGCCAGCAGCGTAGAGAGGGAGGGTGAGGAAAACATTCAGTACTTC	CASSVEREGEENIQYF
TRBV7-9	.	TRBJ2-5	few	11	TGTGCCAGCAGTCGGCTAGAGACCCAGTACTTC	CASSRLETQYF
TRBV6-2/TRBV6-3	.	TRBJ2-5	few	15	TGTGCCAGCAGTTACCAGGGACTGTACCAAGAGACCCAGTACTTC	CASSYQGLYQETQYF
TRBV28	.	TRBJ2-1	.	17	TGTGCCAGCAGTACCCCCAGGGGAGGACAGAGGTACAATGAGCAGTTCTTC	CASSTPRGGQRYNEQFF
TRBV6-5	.	TRBJ1-2	few	13	TGTGCCATATGGGACCATGGCCTCGATGGCTACACCTTC	CAIWDHGLDGYTF
TRBV7-2	.	TRBJ2-3	.	13	TGTGCCAGCAGCTTCCCCTTCACAGATACGCAGTATTTT	CASSFPFTDTQYF
TRBV27	.	TRBJ2-5	few	16	TGTGCCAGCAGTTTATCTACGGGGGGCATCCAAGAGACCCAGTACTTC	CASSLSTGGIQETQYF
TRBV7-9	.	TRBJ1-2	.	15	TGTGCCAGCAGCTTGGCCAGGACAGAGGGCTATGGCTACACCTTC	CASSLARTEGYGYTF
TRBV6-1	TRBD1	TRBJ2-7	.	16	TGTGCCAGCAGTGAAGTTCGGGGGACAGGGGCCCACGAGCAGTACTTC	CASSEVRGTGAHEQYF
TRBV20-1	.	TRBJ2-1	many	12	TGCAGTGCTAGTGGCTCGTACAATGAGCAGTTCTTC	CSASGSYNEQFF
TRBV5-1	.	TRBJ2-7	.	14	TGCGCCAGCAGCTTAGTTGACAGCTCCTACGAGCAGTACTTC	CASSLVDSSYEQYF
TRBV20-1	TRBD2	TRBJ2-1	few	13	TGCAGTGCTAGTGCGGGAGGGTACAATGAGCAGTTCTTC	CSASAGGYNEQFF
TRBV19	.	TRBJ2-2	.	10	TGTGCCAGTAGAAGCGGGGAGCTGTTTTTT	CASRSGELFF
TRBV27	.	TRBJ1-6	.	12	TGTGCCAGCAGCAACACAGGGCCACCCCTCCACTTT	CASSNTGPPLHF
TRBV15	.	TRBJ2-2	many	13	TGTGCCACCAGCAGAGATAGGGCCGGGGAGCTGTTTTTT	CATSRDRAGELFF
TRBV30	.	TRBJ2-5	few	14	TGTGCCTGGAGTGGGGGGGGCTACCAAGAGACCCAGTACTTC	CAWSGGGYQETQYF
TRBV7-6	.	TRBJ2-7	.	17	TGTGCCAGCAGCTTAGGGGCTCGGACAGTCATCTCCTACGAGCAGTACTTC	CASSLGARTVISYEQYF
TRBV29-1	.	TRBJ2-7	few	15	TGCAGCGTTGAAGACCCGCGGGAAAGCTCCTACGAGCAGTACTTC	CSVEDPRESSYEQYF
TRBV18	.	TRBJ1-2	.	13	TGTGCCAGCTCAACCGACAGAAACTATGGCTACACCTTC	CASSTDRNYGYTF
TRBV5-1	TRBD1	TRBJ1-1	.	13	TGCGCCAGCGCGGGACAGGTGAACACTGAAGCTTTCTTT	CASAGQVNTEAFF
TRBV7-9	.	TRBJ1-2	.	16	TGTGCCAGCAGCTTAAATTCGGGGCCCTGGGTCTATGGCTACACCTTC	CASSLNSGPWVYGYTF
TRBV27	TRBD2	TRBJ2-7	few	14	TGTGCCAGCAGTTTTTTAGCGGGTTTGGGAGAGCAGTACTTC	CASSFLAGLGEQYF
TRBV20-1	TRBD2	TRBJ2-3	.	16	TGCAGTGCTAGAGATGAGTGGCGGGAGGGCCCAGATACGCAGTATTTT	CSARDEWREGPDTQYF
TRBV6-2/TRBV6-3	.	TRBJ2-1	.	16	TGTGCCAGCAGTTACAGGGCTAGAGGGTCGGTTGTTGAGCAGTTCTTC	CASSYRARGSVVEQFF
TRBV10-2	TRBD2	TRBJ2-7	.	15	TGCGCCAGCAGTGATCTAGCGGGGGGGCGATACGAGCAGTACTTC	CASSDLAGGRYEQYF
TRBV27	.	TRBJ1-5	.	14	TGTGCCAGCAGTTTTTCAGGGGCAAATCAGCCCCAGCATTTT	CASSFSGANQPQHF
TRBV14	TRBD2	TRBJ2-1	few	18	TGTGCCAGCAGCCAAGGGGGAGGACTAGCGGGATTTTACAATGAGCAGTTCTTC	CASSQGGGLAGFYNEQFF
TRBV11-3	.	TRBJ2-7	.	13	TGTGCCAGCAGCCCGAACGGATGGTCTGAGCAGTACTTC	CASSPNGWSEQYF
TRBV7-9	TRBD2	TRBJ2-3	.	16	TGTGCCAGCAGCCATCGGACTAGCGGGGTAACAGATACGCAGTATTTT	CASSHRTSGVTDTQYF
TRBV12-3/TRBV12-4	TRBD2	TRBJ2-1	once	17	TGTGCCAGCAGTTTACTAGCGGGGGGGTTAACCTACAATGAGCAGTTCTTC	CASSLLAGGLTYNEQFF
TRBV14	TRBD1	TRBJ1-2	few	18	TGTGCCAGCAGCCGCTCCAGGGGGACAGCTACCTTTTCCTATGGCTACACCTTC	CASSRSRGTATFSYGYTF
TRBV6-2/TRBV6-3	TRBD2	TRBJ2-2	.	16	TGTGCCAGCAGTTACTCTAGCGGGAGCGACACCGGGGAGCTGTTTTTT	CASSYSSGSDTGELFF
TRBV7-9	TRBD1	TRBJ2-7	.	13	TGTGCCAGCAGAAACTCAGGGGGCTCCGAGCAGTACTTC	CASRNSGGSEQYF
TRBV12-3/TRBV12-4	.	TRBJ2-5	few	16	TGTGCCAGCAGTTTATCTTTTCCGCGCCCGCCGGAGACCCAGTACTTC	CASSLSFPRPPETQYF
TRBV4-3	.	TRBJ2-2	.	16	TGCGCCAGCAGCCAAGAAGGGCCAGGGAACACCGGGGAGCTGTTTTTT	CASSQEGPGNTGELFF
TRBV29-1	.	TRBJ1-2	few	12	TGCAGCGTTTCCGGGCAGGACTATGGCTACACCTTC	CSVSGQDYGYTF
TRBV20-1	TRBD2	TRBJ2-1	.	14	TGCAGTGCTCGACCGGGACTAGCGGACAATGAGCAGTTCTTC	CSARPGLADNEQFF
TRBV18	.	TRBJ2-5	.	13	TGTGCCAGCTCACCTGGCATAGAAGAGACCCAGTACTTC	CASSPGIEETQYF
TRBV4-3	.	TRBJ2-5	many	16	TGCGCCAGCAGCCAAGCCCGAGTAGGAGCGGGAGAGACCCAGTACTTC	CASSQARVGAGETQYF
TRBV6-5	.	TRBJ2-2	.	15	TGTGCCAGCAGTTGGTACAGCCCGAACACCGGGGAGCTGTTTTTT	CASSWYSPNTGELFF
TRBV12-3/TRBV12-4	.	TRBJ2-1	few	11	TGTGCCAGCAGTCTGGGAGGTCAGCAGTTCTTC	CASSLGGQQFF
TRBV29-1	.	TRBJ1-4	few	12	TGCAGCCTGAGGGGGGGCGGGGGGAAACTGTTTTTT	CSLRGGGGKLFF
TRBV4-3	.	TRBJ2-6	few	17	TGCGCCAGCAGCCAAAAGTACGGTACAGCAGGGGCCAACGTCCTGACTTTC	CASSQKYGTAGANVLTF
TRBV3-1	.	TRBJ1-4	few	12	TGTGCCAGCAATACAGGGTACGAAAAACTGTTTTTT	CASNTGYEKLFF